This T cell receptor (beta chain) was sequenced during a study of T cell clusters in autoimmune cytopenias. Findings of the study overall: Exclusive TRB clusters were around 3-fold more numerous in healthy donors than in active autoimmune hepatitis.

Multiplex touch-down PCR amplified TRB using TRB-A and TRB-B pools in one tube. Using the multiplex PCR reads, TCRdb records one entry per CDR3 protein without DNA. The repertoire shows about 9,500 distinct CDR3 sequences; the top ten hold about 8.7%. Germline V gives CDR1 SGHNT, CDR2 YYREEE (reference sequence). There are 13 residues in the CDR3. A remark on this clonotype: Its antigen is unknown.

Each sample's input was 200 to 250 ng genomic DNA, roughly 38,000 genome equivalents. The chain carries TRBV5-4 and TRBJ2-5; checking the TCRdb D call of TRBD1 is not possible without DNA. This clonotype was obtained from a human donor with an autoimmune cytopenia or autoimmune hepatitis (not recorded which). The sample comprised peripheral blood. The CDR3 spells CASSDRGKETQYF.